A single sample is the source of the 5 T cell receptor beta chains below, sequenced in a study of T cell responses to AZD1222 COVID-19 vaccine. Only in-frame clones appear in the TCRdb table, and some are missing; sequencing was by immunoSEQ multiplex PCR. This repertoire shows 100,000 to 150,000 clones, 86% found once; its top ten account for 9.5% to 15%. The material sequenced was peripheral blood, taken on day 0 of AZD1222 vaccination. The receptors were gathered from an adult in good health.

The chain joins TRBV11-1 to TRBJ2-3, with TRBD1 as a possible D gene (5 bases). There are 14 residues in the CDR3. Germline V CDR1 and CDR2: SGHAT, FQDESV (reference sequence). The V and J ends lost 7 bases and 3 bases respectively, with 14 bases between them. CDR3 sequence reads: CASNNRLATDTQYF. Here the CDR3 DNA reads TGTGCCAGCAACAACAGGCTCGCGACAGATACGCAGTATTTT.

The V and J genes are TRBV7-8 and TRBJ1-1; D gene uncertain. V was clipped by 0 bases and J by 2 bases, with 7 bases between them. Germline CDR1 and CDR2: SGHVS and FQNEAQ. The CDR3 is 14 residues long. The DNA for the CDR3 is TGTGCCAGCAGCTTAGCAGAGTCAAACACTGAAGCTTTCTTT. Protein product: CASSLAESNTEAFF.

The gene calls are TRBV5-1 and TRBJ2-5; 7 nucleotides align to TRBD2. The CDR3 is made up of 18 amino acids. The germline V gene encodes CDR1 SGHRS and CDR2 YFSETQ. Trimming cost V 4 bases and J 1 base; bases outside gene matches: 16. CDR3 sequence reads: CASSLGFMGGSGQETQYF. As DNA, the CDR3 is TGCGCCAGCAGCCTGGGTTTTATGGGCGGGAGTGGCCAAGAGACCCAGTACTTC.

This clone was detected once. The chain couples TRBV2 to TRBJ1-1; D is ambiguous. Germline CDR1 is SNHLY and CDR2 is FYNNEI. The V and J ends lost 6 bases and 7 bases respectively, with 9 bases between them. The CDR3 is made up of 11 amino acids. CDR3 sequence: CASRVVREAFF. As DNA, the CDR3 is TGTGCCAGCAGAGTCGTTCGTGAAGCTTTCTTT.

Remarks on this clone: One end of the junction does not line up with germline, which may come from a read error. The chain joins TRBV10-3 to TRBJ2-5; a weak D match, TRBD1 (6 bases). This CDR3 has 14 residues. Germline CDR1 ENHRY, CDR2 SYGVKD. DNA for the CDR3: TGTGCCATCAGTAGAACAGGGAACCAGGAGACCCAGTACTTC. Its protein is CAISRTGNQETQYF.